These 25 T cell receptor beta chains were all obtained from the same sample, sequenced in a study of regulatory T cells in long-lasting Graves disease. As to time point: persistent/refractory GD, antithyroid drugs over 5 years with positive TRAb. RNA isolated from PBMCs was used to make the TCR library. CDR3-region Arm-PCR and iRepertoire HTBI primers produced the TCR beta libraries. TCRdb passed the multiplex PCR reads through MiXCR, listing each CDR3 protein once. The sample has some 420,000 distinct CDR3 sequences, around a fifth seen once. The specimen comprised peripheral blood mononuclear cells (PBMCs), sampled when the disease was refractory, from a patient treated with antithyroid drugs. The receptor source for this set is a female donor with Graves disease.

The chain combines TRBV5-6 with TRBJ2-7; TRBD1 is a possible D gene (5 bases). Per the germline V gene, CDR1 is SGHDT and CDR2 is YYEEEE. V lost 4 bases, J lost 1 base, and 12 bases lay in between. This CDR3 contains 14 residues. The CDR3 spells CASSPDIGSYEQYF. The CDR3 DNA is TGTGCCAGCAGCCCGGACATAGGTTCCTACGAGCAGTACTTC.

The CDR3 sequence: CASSPNGWQPQHF. DNA for the CDR3: TGTGCCAGCAGTCCCAACGGCTGGCAGCCCCAGCATTTT. This chain links TRBV6-1 with TRBJ1-5; unclear D gene. Germline CDR1 MNHNS, CDR2 SASEGT. V was clipped by 5 bases and J by 7 bases, with 12 bases between them. The CDR3 loop spans 13 amino acids.

This clonotype was seen only a few times. CDR3 residues: CASSSKDRRSSGNTIYF. The CDR3 DNA reads as TGTGCCAGCAGCTCTAAGGACAGACGGAGCTCTGGAAACACCATATATTTT. The chain combines TRBV6-1 with TRBJ1-3, with D perhaps matching TRBD1 (6 bases). This CDR3 region has 17 residues. The V end lost 6 bases, the J end lost 0 bases, and 18 bases lay between the germline ends. Germline V gives CDR1 MNHNS, CDR2 SASEGT.

There are many counts of this clonotype. V gene TRBV29-1 combines with J gene TRBJ2-7; the match to TRBD1 covers 9 bases. CDR1 SQVTM and CDR2 ANQGSEA come from the germline V gene. There are 13 residues in the CDR3. J gave up 1 base and V 5 bases, and 3 bases lay outside the gene matches. In DNA form, the CDR3 reads TGCAGCGTTTTGACAGGGGGGTCCTACGAGCAGTACTTC. It codes for CSVLTGGSYEQYF.

The rearrangement links TRBV7-2 to TRBJ2-5; tentatively, D is TRBD1 or TRBD2 (5 bases each). CDR1 and CDR2 (germline): SGHTA, FQGNSA. Trimming took 3 bases from V and 3 from J, leaving 20 bases between them. CDR3 size: 17 residues. The DNA of the CDR3 is TGTGCCAGCAGCTTGCATTTTCCGGGACGAACAAAAGAGACCCAGTACTTC. This encodes CASSLHFPGRTKETQYF.

This sequence joins TRBV30 and TRBJ1-5; no clear D gene. V lost 2 bases and J lost 6, with 17 bases in between. The CDR3 length is 15 residues. Germline CDR1 GTSNPN, CDR2 SVGIG (reference sequence). The DNA for the CDR3 is TGTGCCTGGAGTAAACAGAGTGGGGTCGGTCAGCCCCAGCATTTT. Translating gives CAWSKQSGVGQPQHF.

This clonotype has at least ten counts. The chain joins TRBV28 to TRBJ1-2; D is unresolved. V gave up 3 bases and J gave up 3 bases, with 2 bases separating them. The CDR3 runs 11 residues. The germline CDR1 and CDR2 sequences are MDHEN and SYDVKM. In DNA, the CDR3 is TGTGCCAGCAGTTTTGACTATGGCTACACCTTC. Amino acid sequence: CASSFDYGYTF.

This clonotype was found many times. The chain employs TRBV5-1 and TRBJ1-6; D may be TRBD1 (5 bases). Trimming cost V 1 base and J 8 bases, with 13 bases left between them. Germline CDR1 is SGHRS and CDR2 is YFSETQ. The CDR3 length is 15 residues. The CDR3 region is CASSLSGGNDSPLHF. The CDR3 DNA is TGCGCCAGCAGCTTGAGTGGGGGAAATGATTCACCCCTCCACTTT.

This clonotype was observed a handful of times. CDR3 coding DNA: TGCAGTGCTAGAGACTACAGAGTCTACGAGCAGTACTTC. It yields the protein CSARDYRVYEQYF. This chain joins TRBV20-1 and TRBJ2-7; D is unclear. Between the trimmed V and J ends, which lost 0 bases and 3 bases, there was a span of 9 bases. The CDR3 runs 13 residues. Germline loops: CDR1 DFQATT, CDR2 SNEGSKA (reference sequence).

Comment on this clonotype: This may stem from a read error, because a much larger clone lies one nucleotide away. The rearrangement uses TRBV2 and TRBJ2-7, with 9 bases that match TRBD2. Germline loops: CDR1 SNHLY, CDR2 FYNNEI. This CDR3 comprises 20 residues. The ends lost 6 bases at V and 0 bases at J; junction bases unmatched: 21. This CDR3 reads CASSGRVLAGRPRVSYEQYF. In nucleotides, the CDR3 is TGTGCCAGCAGCGGGAGGGTCCTAGCGGGAAGGCCCAGAGTCTCCTACGAGCAGTACTTC.

This clonotype appeared a few times. This sequence joins TRBV7-9 and TRBJ1-5; 7 bases match TRBD1. The germline CDR1 and CDR2 sequences are SEHNR and FQNEAQ (reference sequence). V lost 4 bases and J lost 7; bases outside the gene matches: 4. CDR3 length: 13 amino acids. CDR3 loop: CASSSTGAQPQHF. CDR3 nucleotides: TGTGCCAGCAGCTCCACAGGGGCCCAGCCCCAGCATTTT.

This clonotype was counted ten times or more. V and J are TRBV6-1 and TRBJ1-1; no clear D gene. This CDR3 spans 12 amino acids. Trimming removed 8 bases at V and 0 bases at J, with 7 bases between. Per germline, CDR1 MNHNS and CDR2 SASEGT. CDR3 sequence: CASESMNTEAFF. The CDR3 nucleotides are TGTGCCAGCGAGAGCATGAACACTGAAGCTTTCTTT.

The V call is TRBV5-6, the J call TRBJ1-5; D not resolved. This CDR3 has 13 residues. Trimming cost V 0 bases and J 9 bases, with 10 bases left between them. Germline CDR1 reads SGHDT; CDR2 reads YYEEEE. The CDR3 region has the DNA TGTGCCAGCAGCTTGGATGAGCGTGGGCCCCAGCATTTT. The encoded protein is CASSLDERGPQHF.

In its sample, this clonotype was seen a few times. Possible read error: a much larger clone is one base away. This chain uses TRBV28 with TRBJ1-2; perhaps TRBD1 as D (5 bases). The CDR3 length is 14 residues. V shed 2 bases and J shed 5 bases, with 12 bases lying between them. Germline CDR1 and CDR2: MDHEN and SYDVKM. The chain's CDR3 is CASSLGTLLYGYTF. CDR3 bases: TGTGCCAGCAGTTTAGGGACCCTATTATATGGCTACACCTTC.

This clonotype was counted between two and nine times. The rearrangement uses TRBV20-1 and TRBJ2-5, with D tentatively TRBD1 (5 bases). Trimming stripped 6 bases from V and 3 bases from J, with 11 bases between. Germline values: CDR1 DFQATT, CDR2 SNEGSKA (reference sequence). CDR3 length: 12 amino acids. CDR3 sequence (DNA): TGCAGTGCCTCGGACAACAAAGAGACCCAGTACTTC. Protein sequence: CSASDNKETQYF.

This clonotype was picked up a small number of times. The rearrangement uses TRBV6-1 and TRBJ1-5; possible D gene TRBD1, 5 bases. CDR1 and CDR2 (germline): MNHNS, SASEGT. With 7 bases removed from V and 5 bases from J, the gap between germline ends came to 12 bases. This CDR3 has 13 amino acids. The CDR3 loop reads CASNRLGHQPQHF. The CDR3 nucleotides are TGTGCCAGCAACAGGTTGGGGCATCAGCCCCAGCATTTT.

There are many counts of this clonotype. The chain uses TRBV12-3 or TRBV12-4 and TRBJ2-5, with D possibly TRBD1 on 6 matching bases. Trimming took off 6 bases at V and 0 bases at J, with 11 bases between the two ends. The CDR3 sequence is 14 residues long. The CDR3 sequence: CASSNTGNQETQYF. The DNA for the CDR3 is TGTGCCAGCAGCAATACAGGGAACCAAGAGACCCAGTACTTC.

This clonotype has more than one count but fewer than ten. The chain recombines TRBV28 with TRBJ2-7, with a weak D call TRBD2 (5 bases). The ends were cut back, 6 bases at V and 2 bases at J, with 8 bases in the middle. Germline V lookup: CDR1 MDHEN, CDR2 SYDVKM. The CDR3 length is 12 residues. CDR3 DNA: TGTGCCAGCAGATCCGGGACCTACGAGCAGTACTTC. Amino acids: CASRSGTYEQYF.

This clonotype was counted between two and nine times. DNA for the CDR3: TGTGCCAGCAGCTTAATCGGGCTAGCGGGTTACGAGCAGTACTTC. It specifies CASSLIGLAGYEQYF. The V and J genes are TRBV7-9 and TRBJ2-7, with TRBD2 matching 8 bases. The CDR3 is 15 residues long. V lost 2 bases, J lost 4 bases, and 7 bases stayed unmatched. Germline loops: CDR1 SEHNR, CDR2 FQNEAQ (reference sequence).

The chain links TRBV6-1 to TRBJ1-5; no reliable D call. CDR1 and CDR2 from the germline V gene are MNHNS and SASEGT. CDR3 length: 16 amino acids. The V end was cut by 10 bases, the J end by 0 bases, with 19 bases between. The CDR3 reads CATLFRTEYSNQPQHF. CDR3 nucleotide sequence: TGTGCCACCCTCTTCCGGACTGAATATAGCAATCAGCCCCAGCATTTT.

The J gene is TRBJ1-5, the V gene TRBV19; D not resolved. The V gene lost 8 bases and the J gene lost 2 bases, with 13 bases spanning the gap. Per germline, CDR1 LNHDA and CDR2 SQIVND (reference sequence). This CDR3 has 14 amino acids. The chain's CDR3 is CASQRVVGNQPQHF. The CDR3 nucleotides are TGTGCCAGTCAAAGGGTAGTCGGCAATCAGCCCCAGCATTTT. The whole variable domain, filled in from reference TRBV19 and TRBJ1-5, reads DGGITQSPKYLFRKEGQNVTLSCEQNLNHDAMYWYRQDPGQGLRLIYYSQIVNDFQKGDIAEGYSVSREKKESFPLTVTSAQKNPTAFYLCASQRVVGNQPQHFGDGTRLSIL.

At least ten counts were recorded for this clonotype. The chain couples TRBV7-2 to TRBJ2-5; weak D call: TRBD1 (6 bases). The CDR3 is 13 amino acids. V was shortened by 5 bases and J by 7 bases, with 14 bases between the two germline ends. In germline, CDR1 is SGHTA, CDR2 FQGNSA. The CDR3 here is CASSPIRGATQYF. The CDR3 DNA follows: TGTGCCAGCAGCCCTATCAGGGGAGCGACCCAGTACTTC.

This clonotype was counted a few times. The chain combines TRBV12-3 or TRBV12-4 with TRBJ2-6, with D tentatively TRBD1 (6 bases). The CDR3 runs to 13 residues. Trimming pared 6 bases from V and 5 bases from J, leaving 8 bases between. The CDR3 coding sequence is TGTGCCAGCAGCGGACAGCGGGCCAACGTCCTGACTTTC. Amino acids: CASSGQRANVLTF.

This clonotype was picked up many times. The chain recombines TRBV20-1 with TRBJ2-7; tentative D call: TRBD1 (6 bases). The CDR3 has 12 residues. Germline-derived CDR1 and CDR2 are DFQATT and SNEGSKA (reference sequence). V dropped 5 bases and J dropped 3 bases, with 11 bases sitting between them. CDR3 DNA: TGCAGTGCTGCCACAGGGTTCTACGAGCAGTACTTC. As protein: CSAATGFYEQYF.

A single count supports this clonotype. V is TRBV19 and J is TRBJ2-7, with a weak D call TRBD2 (7 bases). Germline V gene sequence: CDR1 LNHDA, CDR2 SQIVND (reference sequence). Trimming removed 6 bases from V and 1 base from J, with 13 bases in between. The CDR3 totals 14 residues. The CDR3 DNA follows: TGTGCCAGTAGCCAAGGGGGGGGGTCCTACGAGCAGTACTTC. Protein sequence: CASSQGGGSYEQYF.